These 16 T cell receptor beta chains came from one sample sequenced in a study of T cell repertoires in cytomegalovirus infection. Each CDR3 protein is one row after TCRdb ran MiXCR on the reads. The table has 300,000 to 400,000 distinct CDR3 sequences, around 18% seen once; the top ten hold less than 9.5%. Sequenced input: PBMCs. Receptors originate from a human donor in good health (CMV status not recorded). Some clones in this sample may be carry-over from other donors' samples.

This clonotype was detected ten times or more. The genes are TRBV7-2 and TRBJ2-3; D might be TRBD2 (5 bases). The CDR3 runs 14 residues. From germline, CDR1 is SGHTA and CDR2 FQGNSA. Trimming shortened V by 5 bases and J by 7 bases, and 16 bases separated the two germline ends. CDR3: CASSLRTARYTQYF. The CDR3 region has the DNA TGTGCCAGCAGCCTTAGGACTGCCCGGTATACGCAGTATTTT.

This clonotype was picked up a small number of times. The chain employs TRBV15 and TRBJ2-1, with TRBD1 matching over 8 bases. Trimming cost V 5 bases and J 3 bases; bases outside gene matches: 9. Germline V gene data show CDR1 as LNHNV and CDR2 as YYDKDF (reference sequence). CDR3 length equals 16 residues. In DNA form, the CDR3 reads TGTGCCACCAGCGGACAGGGTCCCCAAGGCTACAATGAGCAGTTCTTC. Its translation is CATSGQGPQGYNEQFF.

The chain links TRBV7-9 to TRBJ2-5, with 9 bases lining up with TRBD2. The CDR3 is 15 residues long. Germline V gene lookup returns CDR1 SEHNR and CDR2 FQNEAQ (reference sequence). With V trimmed by 6 bases and J by 2 bases, 7 bases remained unmatched. CDR3 DNA sequence: TGTGCCAGCAGTTCGACTAGCGGAGAGCAAGAGACCCAGTACTTC. Its translation: CASSSTSGEQETQYF.

This clonotype was counted many times. This chain connects TRBV19 to TRBJ1-2; D is possibly TRBD1 (5 bases). The germline V gene has CDR1 LNHDA and CDR2 SQIVND (reference sequence). Trimming left V 3 bases short and J 2 bases short, with 7 bases between. The CDR3 runs to 13 residues. DNA of the CDR3: TGTGCCAGTAGTATCGGGGGAAACTATGGCTACACCTTC. Its protein is CASSIGGNYGYTF.

This clonotype was observed many times. The chain joins TRBV7-2 to TRBJ2-1, with 10 bases aligning to TRBD1. The germline V gene has CDR1 SGHTA and CDR2 FQGNSA. V lost 7 bases, J lost 5 bases, and 5 bases stayed unmatched. The CDR3 covers 14 residues. Here the CDR3 DNA reads TGTGCCAGCACCACCGGGACAGGGGACAATGAGCAGTTCTTC. Its translation is CASTTGTGDNEQFF.

The chain joins TRBV2 to TRBJ1-2, with 8 bases that match TRBD1. Per germline, CDR1 SNHLY and CDR2 FYNNEI. The junction had 15 bases not matched to a gene; V was cut back by 5 bases and J by 7 bases. The CDR3 is made up of 16 amino acids. This CDR3 reads CASSRDRRGGGGGYTF. Here the CDR3 DNA reads TGTGCCAGCAGTAGGGACAGGAGGGGTGGAGGAGGTGGCTACACCTTC.

This clonotype occurred many times. The chain joins TRBV11-3 to TRBJ2-7; TRBD1 agrees at 8 bases. Trimming cost V 3 bases and J 5 bases; bases outside gene matches: 9. Per the germline V gene, CDR1 is SGHNT and CDR2 is YENEEA. The CDR3 runs to 15 residues. Here the CDR3 reads CASSFIGTGFDEQYF. The CDR3, as DNA: TGTGCCAGCAGCTTCATAGGGACAGGTTTCGACGAGCAGTACTTC.

The chain has TRBV10-3 and TRBJ2-3; TRBD1 agrees at 8 bases. CDR3 size: 15 residues. J gave up 5 bases and V 4 bases, and 8 bases lay outside the gene matches. The V gene's germline CDR1 is ENHRY and CDR2 SYGVKD. This CDR3 reads CAISGETGVGDTQYF. CDR3 nucleotides: TGTGCCATCAGTGGCGAGACAGGGGTTGGAGATACGCAGTATTTT.

This clonotype was detected many times. V and J are TRBV11-2 and TRBJ2-5, with 8 nucleotides matching TRBD1. The ends lost 5 bases at V and 4 bases at J; junction bases unmatched: 9. Germline V lookup: CDR1 SGHAT, CDR2 FQNNGV. The length of the CDR3 is 15 residues. The CDR3 protein is CASSPFSGGVETQYF. In nucleotides, the CDR3 is TGTGCCAGCAGCCCATTCTCAGGGGGCGTAGAGACCCAGTACTTC.

This clonotype was counted at least ten times. J is TRBJ1-1 and V is TRBV7-2, with D unresolved. CDR1 is SGHTA, CDR2 FQGNSA, per germline. This CDR3 is built from 13 residues. V was shortened by 6 bases and J by 0 bases, with 8 bases between the two germline ends. DNA for the CDR3: TGTGCCAGCAGTTCGACGGTGAACACTGAAGCTTTCTTT. Its translation is CASSSTVNTEAFF.

In its sample, this clonotype was seen a few times. The chain uses TRBV7-9 and TRBJ1-1; D may be TRBD1 (6 bases). Germline V CDR1 and CDR2: SEHNR, FQNEAQ (reference sequence). The CDR3 contains 14 residues. V lost 6 bases, J lost 6 bases, and 17 bases lay in between. The CDR3 sequence is CASRATGPGSEAFF. The CDR3 bases are TGTGCCAGCAGAGCGACAGGTCCGGGATCTGAAGCTTTCTTT.

In its sample, this clonotype was seen many times. This chain uses TRBV7-2 with TRBJ2-4, with 9 bases identical to TRBD1. V trimming: 1 base; J trimming: 6 bases; junction bases outside the gene matches: 7. The CDR3 covers 16 residues. Germline V gene data show CDR1 as SGHTA and CDR2 as FQGNSA. CDR3 region: CASSLDRGRAGNIQYF. The CDR3, as DNA: TGTGCCAGCAGCTTAGACAGGGGGCGCGCCGGAAACATTCAGTACTTC.

The DNA of the CDR3 is TGTGCCAGCAGCTTTACGGGCGAGGGGTTCGAAAAACTGTTTTTT. This gives the protein CASSFTGEGFEKLFF. The V call is TRBV11-2, the J call TRBJ1-4, with D maybe TRBD1 (5 bases). Trimming left V 3 bases short and J 8 bases short, with 16 bases between. Germline V gene sequence: CDR1 SGHAT, CDR2 FQNNGV. The CDR3 extends over 15 amino acids.

The chain couples TRBV19 to TRBJ1-2; D call uncertain. CDR3 length: 12 amino acids. Trimming pared 7 bases from V and 3 bases from J, leaving 9 bases between. Per the germline V gene, CDR1 is LNHDA and CDR2 is SQIVND (reference sequence). The CDR3 spells CASMGRYYGYTF. The DNA for the CDR3 is TGTGCCAGTATGGGCAGATACTATGGCTACACCTTC.

Many counts were recorded for this clonotype. The chain joins TRBV12-5 to TRBJ2-7; D not certain. Germline V gene sequence: CDR1 LGHNT, CDR2 FRNRAP. The V end lost 6 bases, the J end lost 3 bases, and 15 bases lay between the germline ends. This CDR3 comprises 14 residues. Here the CDR3 DNA reads TGTGCTAGTGGCGATCCCCCCGGGTTCTACGAGCAGTACTTC. Translation gives CASGDPPGFYEQYF.

This clonotype has just a few counts. This chain uses TRBV4-2 with TRBJ2-3; 9 bases are shared with TRBD1. The trim removed 4 bases at V and 6 bases at J, leaving 11 bases unmatched. CDR3 length: 16 amino acids. CDR1 and CDR2 from the germline V gene are LGHNA and YNFKEQ. CDR3 amino acids: CASSPAGTGLSDTQYF. In nucleotides, the CDR3 is TGTGCCAGCAGCCCGGCCGGGACAGGGCTTTCGGATACGCAGTATTTT.